The rows below give T cell receptor beta chains drawn from one sample of a study of T cells in Graves' hyperthyroidism and ophthalmopathy. In TCRdb, the multiplex PCR reads were re-called with MiXCR into one record per CDR3 protein. The table records hundreds of thousands of distinct CDR3 sequences, roughly 18% of them present only once. The sample comprised blood. These receptors were collected from a man aged 50 or older with Graves' ophthalmopathy. Both conserved end residues are part of each CDR3. A D gene is named only where the DNA matches it firmly. Size tells how often a clone was seen (once, few, many) or the class of an expanded clone, and some rows leave it out.

clone_size j_call cdr3_length d_call v_call cdr3_aa cdr3_nt
many TRBJ2-7 16 TRBD1 TRBV20-1 CSARAPGTGGSYEQYF TGCAGTGCTAGGGCGCCCGGGACAGGGGGCTCCTACGAGCAGTACTTC
few TRBJ1-5 14 TRBD1 TRBV24-1 CATSSDRDHQPQHF TGTGCCACCAGTAGTGACAGGGACCATCAGCCCCAGCATTTT
many TRBJ1-6 15 TRBD1 TRBV7-3 CASSSRQGGNSPLHF TGTGCCAGCAGCTCACGACAGGGGGGTAATTCACCCCTCCACTTT
many TRBJ2-1 18 TRBD2 TRBV5-6 CASSLPGTSGGVYNEQFF TGTGCCAGCAGCTTACCCGGGACTAGCGGGGGAGTTTACAATGAGCAGTTCTTC
. TRBJ1-5 14 . TRBV19 CASSIEGRDQPQHF TGTGCCAGTAGTATAGAGGGCCGTGATCAGCCCCAGCATTTT
. TRBJ2-6 17 TRBD1 TRBV30 CAWSGGDRSSGANVLTF TGTGCCTGGAGTGGCGGGGACAGGAGCTCTGGGGCCAACGTCCTGACTTTC
few TRBJ1-5 13 . TRBV20-1 CSVREGSYQPQHF TGCAGTGTCAGGGAGGGCTCGTATCAGCCCCAGCATTTT
few TRBJ2-4 17 . TRBV3-1 CASSQEKGRALLSIQYF TGTGCCAGCAGCCAAGAGAAAGGCCGGGCGCTCTTGAGCATTCAGTACTTC
many TRBJ2-2 14 . TRBV3-1 CASSHRGATGELFF TGTGCCAGCAGCCATAGGGGCGCGACCGGGGAGCTGTTTTTT
few TRBJ2-1 15 TRBD2 TRBV7-3 CASSRTSGRYNEQFF TGTGCCAGCAGCAGGACTAGCGGGAGGTACAATGAGCAGTTCTTC
. TRBJ1-1 16 TRBD1 TRBV28 CASSSDRLGAHTEAFF TGTGCCAGCAGTTCGGACAGGCTGGGGGCGCACACTGAAGCTTTCTTT
many TRBJ2-1 14 . TRBV29-1 CSVLKGGSYNEQFF TGCAGCGTTCTCAAGGGAGGCTCCTACAATGAGCAGTTCTTC
few TRBJ1-1 16 . TRBV6-5 CASSYGGATQSFEAFF TGTGCCAGCAGTTACGGAGGGGCAACGCAGAGTTTTGAAGCTTTCTTT
many TRBJ1-4 16 . TRBV7-9 CASSPTGRTTNEKLFF TGTGCCAGCAGCCCCACCGGGCGAACAACTAATGAAAAACTGTTTTTT
. TRBJ2-2 14 . TRBV20-1 CSARVGAHTGELFF TGCAGTGCTAGAGTTGGGGCTCACACCGGGGAGCTGTTTTTT
. TRBJ2-1 15 TRBD2 TRBV6-1 CASKREGGPYNEQFF TGTGCCAGCAAAAGGGAGGGAGGGCCCTACAATGAGCAGTTCTTC
many TRBJ2-5 15 . TRBV6-5 CASSYSRAPTETQYF TGTGCCAGCAGTTACTCGCGGGCCCCGACGGAGACCCAGTACTTC
. TRBJ2-7 14 TRBD1 TRBV7-9 CASTGQGDLDEQYF TGTGCCAGCACCGGACAGGGCGATCTGGACGAGCAGTACTTC
few TRBJ2-2 15 TRBD2 TRBV29-1 CSAAQTSLNTGELFF TGCAGCGCGGCCCAGACTAGCCTGAACACCGGGGAGCTGTTTTTT
once TRBJ2-1 13 . TRBV19 CASSDRLYNEQFF TGTGCCAGTAGTGATCGGCTCTACAATGAGCAGTTCTTC
many TRBJ1-5 13 . TRBV11-2 CASSFEPGGPQHF TGTGCCAGCAGCTTCGAACCGGGTGGGCCCCAGCATTTT
few TRBJ2-7 15 TRBD1 TRBV7-9 CASSSWTGSSYEQYF TGTGCCAGCAGCTCGTGGACAGGCAGCTCCTACGAGCAGTACTTC
few TRBJ1-1 15 . TRBV25-1 CASSEAGLGDTEAFF TGTGCCAGCAGTGAGGCAGGGCTAGGGGACACTGAAGCTTTCTTT
. TRBJ1-5 13 . TRBV19 CASSGTGPQPQHF TGTGCCAGTAGTGGAACAGGCCCTCAGCCCCAGCATTTT
many TRBJ1-5 13 . TRBV30 CAWSVQRDQPQHF TGTGCCTGGAGTGTACAACGGGATCAGCCCCAGCATTTT
. TRBJ2-1 15 TRBD1 TRBV7-2 CASSFGQGRINEQFF TGTGCCAGCAGCTTCGGACAGGGTCGTATCAATGAGCAGTTCTTC
few TRBJ2-7 13 . TRBV12-3/TRBV12-4 CASSLGAFYEQYF TGTGCCAGCAGTTTGGGGGCTTTCTACGAGCAGTACTTC
. TRBJ1-3 15 . TRBV20-1 CSARGGRNSGNTIYF TGCAGTGCTAGAGGGGGACGGAACTCTGGAAACACCATATATTTT
many TRBJ2-7 13 . TRBV20-1 CSASGSRTYEQYF TGCAGTGCTAGTGGCAGCCGAACCTACGAGCAGTACTTC
. TRBJ2-6 14 . TRBV2 CASSPLSGANVLTF TGTGCCAGCAGCCCCCTTTCTGGGGCCAACGTCCTGACTTTC
many TRBJ2-1 14 . TRBV20-1 CSAKIMDGDNEQFF TGCAGTGCTAAAATCATGGACGGAGACAATGAGCAGTTCTTC
many TRBJ2-1 14 TRBD1 TRBV28 CASSLQGAYNEQFF TGTGCCAGCAGTTTACAGGGGGCCTACAATGAGCAGTTCTTC
once TRBJ2-7 13 TRBD1 TRBV5-1 CASSSDRRYEQYF TGCGCCAGCAGCTCGGACAGGCGTTACGAGCAGTACTTC
. TRBJ2-5 14 . TRBV10-3 CAIRGGAYQETQYF TGTGCCATCAGAGGGGGGGCGTACCAAGAGACCCAGTACTTC
. TRBJ2-1 16 TRBD2 TRBV19 CASRSAGTSGRNEQFF TGTGCCAGTAGATCTGCCGGGACTAGCGGGAGGAATGAGCAGTTCTTC
. TRBJ2-3 18 . TRBV6-1 CASSRRTEPGVSTDTQYF TGTGCCAGCAGTCGCCGGACGGAGCCGGGAGTCTCCACAGATACGCAGTATTTT
many TRBJ2-1 15 TRBD1 TRBV11-3 CASSHGGQGYNEQFF TGTGCCAGCAGCCACGGGGGACAGGGATACAATGAGCAGTTCTTC
. TRBJ2-1 13 . TRBV15 CATSRDLGYEQFF TGTGCCACCAGCAGAGATCTTGGTTATGAGCAGTTCTTC
. TRBJ2-3 14 TRBD2 TRBV5-1 CASSSGASGNTQYF TGCGCCAGCAGCTCGGGGGCTAGCGGGAATACGCAGTATTTT
. TRBJ1-1 11 . TRBV6-6 CASSYKLGAFF TGTGCCAGCAGTTACAAGCTAGGAGCTTTCTTT
many TRBJ2-7 15 . TRBV27 CASKIGSGSHYEQYF TGTGCCAGCAAAATTGGAAGCGGGTCACACTACGAGCAGTACTTC
. TRBJ1-1 17 TRBD1 TRBV13 CASSLDGTGEANTEAFF TGTGCCAGCAGCTTAGACGGGACAGGGGAAGCGAACACTGAAGCTTTCTTT
. TRBJ1-2 15 TRBD1 TRBV12-3/TRBV12-4 CASSLQGAGTDGYTF TGTGCCAGCAGTCTCCAGGGGGCGGGAACCGATGGCTACACCTTC
few TRBJ2-7 21 TRBD1 TRBV12-5 CASGLAWNRDTGTGCNYEQYF TGTGCTAGTGGTTTGGCATGGAATAGGGACACCGGGACAGGGTGTAACTACGAGCAGTACTTC
many TRBJ1-5 15 . TRBV7-8 CASSLEASGNQPQHF TGTGCCAGCAGCTTAGAGGCCTCAGGGAATCAGCCCCAGCATTTT
few TRBJ2-7 12 TRBD1 TRBV12-3/TRBV12-4 CASTQTGFEQYF TGTGCCAGCACTCAGACAGGGTTCGAGCAGTACTTC
. TRBJ2-3 16 TRBD2 TRBV7-2 CASSGNAGTSGGRGYF TGTGCCAGCAGCGGAAACGCCGGGACTAGCGGGGGACGGGGGTATTTT
. TRBJ2-7 14 . TRBV7-3 CASSLGGPFYEQYF TGTGCCAGCAGCTTAGGAGGTCCGTTCTACGAGCAGTACTTC
. TRBJ2-5 20 TRBD1 TRBV12-3/TRBV12-4 CASSPYPPVRLGQGAETQYF TGTGCCAGCAGTCCATACCCTCCCGTGCGGCTAGGACAGGGTGCAGAGACCCAGTACTTC
. TRBJ1-5 15 . TRBV7-9 CASSFGTGYNQPQHF TGTGCCAGCAGCTTCGGGACGGGATACAATCAGCCCCAGCATTTT
. TRBJ2-6 13 . TRBV5-4 CASPDSGANVLTF TGTGCCAGCCCAGACTCTGGGGCCAACGTCCTGACTTTC
many TRBJ2-7 16 . TRBV11-2 CASSLMSQGNSYEQYF TGTGCCAGCAGCTTAATGAGCCAGGGCAACTCCTACGAGCAGTACTTC
many TRBJ2-5 15 . TRBV20-1 CSARENRPPGETQYF TGCAGTGCTAGAGAAAACAGGCCTCCGGGGGAGACCCAGTACTTC
few TRBJ2-7 14 . TRBV12-3/TRBV12-4 CASSFEEGSREQYF TGTGCCAGCAGTTTCGAGGAGGGGAGTCGGGAGCAGTACTTC
few TRBJ2-3 15 . TRBV5-1 CASSRLMGDTDTQYF TGCGCCAGCAGCCGCCTTATGGGGGACACAGATACGCAGTATTTT
many TRBJ1-6 15 . TRBV2 CASSEEEGGNSPLHF TGTGCCAGCAGTGAAGAAGAGGGTGGAAATTCACCCCTCCACTTT
. TRBJ2-7 17 TRBD1 TRBV11-1 CASSRDRGPPSSYEQYF TGTGCCAGCAGCCGGGACAGGGGGCCGCCATCCTCCTACGAGCAGTACTTC
many TRBJ2-1 19 TRBD2 TRBV2 CASRPGLAGGRSSYNEQFF TGTGCCAGCAGGCCGGGACTAGCGGGAGGGCGGAGCTCCTACAATGAGCAGTTCTTC
few TRBJ2-7 15 TRBD1 TRBV4-1 CASSQDQTGFYEQYF TGCGCCAGCAGCCAAGACCAGACAGGGTTTTACGAGCAGTACTTC